The TCR beta chain described here comes from a study of early T cells in non-severe SARS-CoV-2 infection. This clonotype was seen more than once but under ten times. TCRdb itself ran the 5' RACE reads through MiXCR, one entry per CDR3 protein. The sample holds 57,000 or so distinct CDR3 sequences; about 11% are singletons and the top ten take roughly 1.1%. The V and J ends lost 3 bases and 3 bases respectively, with 14 bases between them. The germline V gene has CDR1 MGHDK and CDR2 SYGVNS. This CDR3 region has 15 residues. The V call is TRBV25-1, the J call TRBJ1-2, with D possibly matching TRBD1 (6 bases). This specimen consisted of whole blood, obtained at baseline. This receptor was obtained from an adult who was a healthcare worker with PCR-confirmed SARS-CoV-2 infection or an uninfected control (not recorded which). The donor label of this sample is uncertain. Written as DNA, the CDR3 is TGTGCCAGCAGTGATAATTCCAGGGGATACTATGGCTACACCTTC. Protein sequence: CASSDNSRGYYGYTF.